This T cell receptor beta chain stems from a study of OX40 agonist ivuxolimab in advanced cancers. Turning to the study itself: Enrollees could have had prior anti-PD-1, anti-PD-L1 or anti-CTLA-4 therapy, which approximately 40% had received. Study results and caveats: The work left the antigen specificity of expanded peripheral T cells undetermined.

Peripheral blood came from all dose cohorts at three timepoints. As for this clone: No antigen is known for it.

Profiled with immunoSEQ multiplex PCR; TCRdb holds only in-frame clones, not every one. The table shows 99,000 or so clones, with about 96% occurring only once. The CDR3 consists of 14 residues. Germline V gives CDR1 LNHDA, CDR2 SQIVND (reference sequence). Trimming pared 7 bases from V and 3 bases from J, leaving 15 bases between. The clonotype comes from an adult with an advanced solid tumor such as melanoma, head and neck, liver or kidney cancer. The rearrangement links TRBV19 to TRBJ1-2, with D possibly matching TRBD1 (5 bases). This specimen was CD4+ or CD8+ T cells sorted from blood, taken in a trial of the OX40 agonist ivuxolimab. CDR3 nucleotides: TGTGCCAGTATAGGGACGGATGGGGACTATGGCTACACCTTC. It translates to CASIGTDGDYGYTF.